These 8 T cell receptor beta chains share one sample of origin, sequenced in a study of blood T cell repertoires in COVID-19 (dated by TCRdb to 2018 to 2021). The method behind the library was the immunoSEQ multiplex PCR assay. In TCRdb, the immuneACCESS table is reduced to in-frame sequences with V and J assigned. These tables do not hold every clone; where another copy was compared, an unresolved V gene accounts for under half, and the others remain unexplained. Across this sample there are 200,000 to 250,000 clones, with around 85% seen only once. The ten biggest clones cover 2.5% to 3.5% of the sample. The source material was PBMCs or T cells enriched from blood (not recorded which). These TCRs come from a woman between 50 and 59 years old in a cohort exposed to, infected with or recovered from COVID-19 (not recorded which).

The V call is TRBV5-7, the J call TRBJ2-7; 9 bases fit TRBD1. TRBV5-7 is known as an ORF, though its function is uncertain. There are 15 residues in the CDR3. Losses at the gene ends were 4 bases for V and 3 bases for J; bases not matched to a gene: 8. The CDR3, as DNA: TGTGCCAGCAGCCTCGGACAGGGGCGACTCTACGAGCAGTACTTC. It encodes CASSLGQGRLYEQYF.

This clone turned up a few times. The rearrangement uses TRBV6-6 and TRBJ1-2; 9 bases are shared with TRBD1. Germline values: CDR1 MNHNY, CDR2 SVGAGI (reference sequence). Trimming removed 5 bases from V and 7 bases from J; junction bases left unmatched: 5. The length of the CDR3 is 13 residues. CDR3 DNA sequence: TGTGCCAGCAGTCCCGGGACAGGGCTTGGCTACACCTTC. Translated, it gives CASSPGTGLGYTF.

The chain has TRBV11-2 and TRBJ1-5, with D possibly matching TRBD1 (6 bases). Trimming left V 0 bases short and J 4 bases short, with 13 bases between. The CDR3 extends over 16 amino acids. Germline CDR1 reads SGHAT; CDR2 reads FQNNGV. This CDR3 reads CASSLDRPGVNQPQHF. CDR3 in DNA: TGTGCCAGCAGCTTAGATCGACCAGGGGTAAATCAGCCCCAGCATTTT. The entire variable domain, with the rest obtained from reference TRBV11-2 and TRBJ1-5, is as follows: EAGVAQSPRYKIIEKRQSVAFWCNPISGHATLYWYQQILGQGPKLLIQFQNNGVVDDSQLPKDRFSAERLKGVDSTLKIQPAKLEDSAVYLCASSLDRPGVNQPQHFGDGTRLSIL.

The chain has TRBV5-5 and TRBJ1-2; 8 bases match TRBD1. V trimming: 3 bases; J trimming: 13 bases; junction bases outside the gene matches: 8. The CDR3 sequence is 12 residues long. Germline V CDR1 and CDR2: SGHKS, YYEKEE (reference sequence). CDR3 protein: CASSYRQGYSTF. The CDR3, as DNA: TGTGCCAGCAGCTACCGACAGGGGTACTCCACCTTC.

As DNA, the CDR3 is TGTGCCAGCAACCCGTCGGGACTTAATTCACCCCTCCACTTT. This translates into CASNPSGLNSPLHF. V gene TRBV7-8 combines with J gene TRBJ1-6, with a possible D match to TRBD1 (5 bases). V was pared by 7 bases and J by 6 bases, with 13 bases between. CDR3 length equals 14 residues. CDR1 and CDR2 from the germline V gene are SGHVS and FQNEAQ.

V is TRBV6-5 and J is TRBJ2-7; a weak D match, TRBD1 (6 bases). Trimming removed 6 bases from V and 6 bases from J, with 15 bases in between. Per germline, CDR1 MNHEY and CDR2 SVGAGI. The CDR3 covers 13 residues. In DNA, the CDR3 is TGTGCCAGCAGACAAGGGACATACGCCGAGCAGTACTTC. This encodes CASRQGTYAEQYF.

The chain combines TRBV7-9 with TRBJ1-1; 7 positions match TRBD1. This CDR3 region has 15 residues. Germline V gives CDR1 SEHNR, CDR2 FQNEAQ (reference sequence). J lost 6 bases, V lost 0 bases, and 7 bases had no gene match. The CDR3: CASSLATGSSAEAFF. In DNA, the CDR3 is TGTGCCAGCAGCTTAGCGACAGGGAGCTCTGCTGAAGCTTTCTTT.

The chain carries TRBV9 and TRBJ2-3, with a possible D match to TRBD1 (6 bases). Between the trimmed V and J ends, which lost 0 bases and 1 base, there was a span of 12 bases. The CDR3 extends over 16 amino acids. Germline lookup yields CDR1 SGDLS and CDR2 YYNGEE. In DNA, the CDR3 is TGTGCCAGCAGCGTAGATTCACCAGGGGGCACAGATACGCAGTATTTT. Amino acid sequence: CASSVDSPGGTDTQYF.